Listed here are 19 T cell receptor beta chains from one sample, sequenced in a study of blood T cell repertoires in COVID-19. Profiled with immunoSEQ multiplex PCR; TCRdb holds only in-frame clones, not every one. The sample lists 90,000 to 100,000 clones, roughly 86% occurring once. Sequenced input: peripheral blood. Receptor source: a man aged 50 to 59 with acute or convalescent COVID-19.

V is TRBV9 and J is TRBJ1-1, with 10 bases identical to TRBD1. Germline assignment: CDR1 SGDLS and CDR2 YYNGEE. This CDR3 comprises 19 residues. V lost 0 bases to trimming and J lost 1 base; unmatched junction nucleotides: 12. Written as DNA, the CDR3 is TGTGCCAGCAGCGTAGGCCCCGGGACAGGGGATCGACAGAACACTGAAGCTTTCTTT. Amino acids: CASSVGPGTGDRQNTEAFF.

The DNA for the CDR3 is TGTGCCACCAGCAGAGTCAGGACAGGGACGGAAAAACTGTTTTTT. It encodes CATSRVRTGTEKLFF. The rearrangement uses TRBV15 and TRBJ1-4; 8 bases map to TRBD1. There are 15 residues in the CDR3. The germline CDR1 and CDR2 sequences are LNHNV and YYDKDF (reference sequence). Germline trimming cut 1 base from V and 8 bases from J; bases unmatched to any gene: 6.

Here the CDR3 reads CASSQSYHNEQFF. The CDR3 DNA is TGTGCCAGCAGCCAAAGCTATCACAATGAGCAGTTCTTC. The J gene is TRBJ2-1, the V gene TRBV3-1 (or the pseudogene TRBV3-2); D unclear. CDR3 length: 13 amino acids. CDR1 is LGHDT and CDR2 is YNNKEL in the germline V gene (reference sequence). Trimming left V 2 bases short and J 5 bases short, with 7 bases between.

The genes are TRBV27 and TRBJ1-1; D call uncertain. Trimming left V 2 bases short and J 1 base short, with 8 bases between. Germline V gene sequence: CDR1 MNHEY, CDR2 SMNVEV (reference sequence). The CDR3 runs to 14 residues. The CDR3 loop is CASSLIGENTEAFF. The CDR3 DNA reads TGTGCCAGCAGTTTAATCGGGGAGAACACTGAAGCTTTCTTT.

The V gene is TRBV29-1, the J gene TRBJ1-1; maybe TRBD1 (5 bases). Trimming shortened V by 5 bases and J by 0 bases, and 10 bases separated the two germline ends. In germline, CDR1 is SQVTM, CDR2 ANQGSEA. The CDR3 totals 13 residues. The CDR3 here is CSVRGRLNTEAFF. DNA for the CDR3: TGCAGCGTTAGGGGTCGACTGAACACTGAAGCTTTCTTT.

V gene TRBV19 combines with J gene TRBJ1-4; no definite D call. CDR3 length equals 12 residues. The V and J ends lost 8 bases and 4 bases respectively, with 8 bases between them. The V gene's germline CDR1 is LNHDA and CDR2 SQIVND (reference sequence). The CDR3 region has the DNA TGTGCCAGTTCGAGGGTTAATGAAAAACTGTTTTTT. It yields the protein CASSRVNEKLFF.

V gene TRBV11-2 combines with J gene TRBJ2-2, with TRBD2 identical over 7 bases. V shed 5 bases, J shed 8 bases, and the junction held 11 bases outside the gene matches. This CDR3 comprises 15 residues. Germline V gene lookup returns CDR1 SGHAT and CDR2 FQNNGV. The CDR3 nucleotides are TGTGCCAGCAGCCGCATGACACTAGCGAATGGGGAGCTGTTTTTT. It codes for CASSRMTLANGELFF.

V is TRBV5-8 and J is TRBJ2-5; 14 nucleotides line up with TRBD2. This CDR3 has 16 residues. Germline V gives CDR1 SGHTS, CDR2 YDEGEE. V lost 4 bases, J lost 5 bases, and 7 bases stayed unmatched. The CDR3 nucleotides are TGTGCCAGCAGCATTGGACTAGCGGGAGGCCAGGAGACCCAGTACTTC. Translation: CASSIGLAGGQETQYF.

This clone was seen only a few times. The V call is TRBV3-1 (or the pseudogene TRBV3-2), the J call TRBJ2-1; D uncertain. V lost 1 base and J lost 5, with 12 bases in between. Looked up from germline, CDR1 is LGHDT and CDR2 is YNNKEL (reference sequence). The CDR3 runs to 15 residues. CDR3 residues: CASSQGYGRNNEQFF. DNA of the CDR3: TGTGCCAGCAGCCAAGGATATGGCAGAAACAATGAGCAGTTCTTC.

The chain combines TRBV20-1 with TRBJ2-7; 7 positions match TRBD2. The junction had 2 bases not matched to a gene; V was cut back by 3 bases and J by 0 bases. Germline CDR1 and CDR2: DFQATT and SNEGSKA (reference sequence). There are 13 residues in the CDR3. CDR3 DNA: TGCAGTGCTAGTGGGACTACCTCCTACGAGCAGTACTTC. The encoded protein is CSASGTTSYEQYF.

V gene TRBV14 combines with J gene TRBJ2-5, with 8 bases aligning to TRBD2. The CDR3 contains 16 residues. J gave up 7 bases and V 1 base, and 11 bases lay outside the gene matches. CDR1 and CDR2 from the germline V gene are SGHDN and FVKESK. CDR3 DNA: TGTGCCAGCAGCCAAGTTCCAGCGGGAGTATTGGGGACCCAGTACTTC. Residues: CASSQVPAGVLGTQYF.

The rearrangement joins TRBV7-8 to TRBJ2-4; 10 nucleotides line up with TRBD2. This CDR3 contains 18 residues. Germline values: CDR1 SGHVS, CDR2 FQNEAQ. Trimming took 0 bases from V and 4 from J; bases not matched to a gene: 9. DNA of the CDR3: TGTGCCAGCAGCTTAGCGCTAACTAGCGGGGCCCGGAAAAACATTCAGTACTTC. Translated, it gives CASSLALTSGARKNIQYF.

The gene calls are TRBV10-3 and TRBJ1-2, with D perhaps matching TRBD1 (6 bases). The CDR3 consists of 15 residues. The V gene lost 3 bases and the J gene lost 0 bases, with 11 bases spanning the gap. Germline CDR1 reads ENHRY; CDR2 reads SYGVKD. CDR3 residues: CAISEGDITNYGYTF. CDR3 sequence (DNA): TGTGCCATCAGTGAAGGGGACATTACTAACTATGGCTACACCTTC.

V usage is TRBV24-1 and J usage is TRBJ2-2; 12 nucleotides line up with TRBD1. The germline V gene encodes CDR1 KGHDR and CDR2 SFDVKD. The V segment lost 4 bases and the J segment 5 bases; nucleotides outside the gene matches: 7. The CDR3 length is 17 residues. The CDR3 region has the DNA TGTGCCACCAGTGACCCGGGACAGGGGGCTCGGACCGGGGAGCTGTTTTTT. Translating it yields CATSDPGQGARTGELFF.

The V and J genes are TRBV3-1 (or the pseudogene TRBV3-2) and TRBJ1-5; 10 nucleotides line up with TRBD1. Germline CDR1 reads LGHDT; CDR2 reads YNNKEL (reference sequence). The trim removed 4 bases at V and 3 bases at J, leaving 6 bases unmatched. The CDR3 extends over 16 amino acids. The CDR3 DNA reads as TGTGCCAGCAGCCGCGGGACAGGGGCCCCCAATCAGCCCCAGCATTTT. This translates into CASSRGTGAPNQPQHF.

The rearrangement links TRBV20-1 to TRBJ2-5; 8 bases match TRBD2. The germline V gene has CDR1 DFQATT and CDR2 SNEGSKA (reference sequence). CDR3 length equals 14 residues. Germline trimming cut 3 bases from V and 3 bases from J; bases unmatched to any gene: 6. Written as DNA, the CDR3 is TGCAGTGCTAGTGCAGGACTAGCTGAAGAGACCCAGTACTTC. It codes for CSASAGLAEETQYF.

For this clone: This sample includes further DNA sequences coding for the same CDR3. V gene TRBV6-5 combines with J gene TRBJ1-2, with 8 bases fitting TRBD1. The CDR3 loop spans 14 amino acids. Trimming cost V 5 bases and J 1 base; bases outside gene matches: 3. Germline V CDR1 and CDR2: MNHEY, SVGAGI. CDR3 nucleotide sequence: TGTGCCAGCAGTCTCGGACAGGGTAACTATGGCTACACCTTC. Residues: CASSLGQGNYGYTF.

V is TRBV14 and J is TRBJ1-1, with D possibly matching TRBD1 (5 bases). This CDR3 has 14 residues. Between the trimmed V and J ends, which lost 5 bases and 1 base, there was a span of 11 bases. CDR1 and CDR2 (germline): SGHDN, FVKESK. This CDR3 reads CASSWRGRNTEAFF. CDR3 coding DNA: TGTGCCAGCAGCTGGCGGGGACGGAACACTGAAGCTTTCTTT.

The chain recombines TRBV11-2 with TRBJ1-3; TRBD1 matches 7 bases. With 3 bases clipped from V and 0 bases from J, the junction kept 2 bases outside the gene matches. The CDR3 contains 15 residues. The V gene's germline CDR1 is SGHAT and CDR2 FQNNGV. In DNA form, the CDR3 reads TGTGCCAGCAGCTTCGACAGGGCCTCTGGAAACACCATATATTTT. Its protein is CASSFDRASGNTIYF.